This is a list of T cell receptor beta chains from one sample in a study of T cell repertoires in cytomegalovirus infection. In TCRdb, the reads were re-called with MiXCR into one record per CDR3 protein. The table records about 230,000 distinct CDR3 sequences, approximately 22% of them present only once. The sample taken for sequencing was CD8+ T cells from PBMCs. Source of these receptors: a human donor in good health (CMV status not recorded). Some clones in this sample may be carry-over from other donors' samples. Each CDR3 is given with its conserved first and last residue. The order of the fields is D gene, V gene, clone size, J gene, CDR3 DNA, CDR3 protein. D genes are given only for firm matches. Part of the rows lack a size; the others show once, few, many or a class for expanded clones.

TRBD1	TRBV6-6	NA	TRBJ2-5	TGTGCCAGCAGTTACTTGACAGGGGCTTGGGAGACCCAGTACTTC	CASSYLTGAWETQYF
TRBD1	TRBV7-6	NA	TRBJ1-6	TGTGCCAGCAGCGCCCAACGGGACAGTAATTCACCCCTCCACTTT	CASSAQRDSNSPLHF
NA	TRBV7-2	many	TRBJ2-5	TGTGCCAGCAGCTTAATGTTGGGACTCAGGGCCGTAGAGACCCAGTACTTC	CASSLMLGLRAVETQYF
NA	TRBV19	NA	TRBJ2-3	TGTGCCAGTAGTATAAAGGGGATAGATACGCAGTATTTT	CASSIKGIDTQYF
TRBD1	TRBV7-6	many	TRBJ2-1	TGTGCCAGCAGTTTAGTGCCGGGGACAGGGGATGAGCAGTTCTTC	CASSLVPGTGDEQFF
NA	TRBV7-6	few	TRBJ2-3	TGTGCCAGCAGCTCTCTGGAGTCGACAGATACGCAGTATTTT	CASSSLESTDTQYF
NA	TRBV11-2	few	TRBJ2-3	TGTGCCAGCAGTCCTGCTCCAGATACGCAGTATTTT	CASSPAPDTQYF
NA	TRBV5-1	NA	TRBJ1-1	TGCGCCAGCAGCCTGAGAAGGGGGGACACTGAAGCTTTCTTT	CASSLRRGDTEAFF
NA	TRBV20-1	NA	TRBJ2-7	TGCAGTGCTAGAGATCAGGCCAGGGCCTACGAGCAGTACTTC	CSARDQARAYEQYF
TRBD2	TRBV6-5	NA	TRBJ2-7	TGTGCCAGCAGCTTAACGCTAGCGGGGTCAGGCTACGAGCAGTACTTC	CASSLTLAGSGYEQYF
NA	TRBV29-1	NA	TRBJ1-1	TGCAGCGTTGAATCGGGGGAAGTTGAAGCTTTCTTT	CSVESGEVEAFF
NA	TRBV2	NA	TRBJ1-5	TGTGCCAGCAGTCGGTCGGCATCAACGAATCAGCCCCAGCATTTT	CASSRSASTNQPQHF
TRBD2	TRBV20-1	NA	TRBJ2-7	TGCAGTGCCACTAGCGGGGCCACCGTTTTCTCCTACGAGCAGTACTTC	CSATSGATVFSYEQYF
TRBD1	TRBV7-9	NA	TRBJ1-4	TGTGCCAGCAGCTCTACGACAGGGGGGCTGTTGTATGAAAAACTGTTTTTT	CASSSTTGGLLYEKLFF
NA	TRBV7-8	few	TRBJ2-1	TGTGCCAGCATAGAGGACTGGCACAATGAGCAGTTCTTC	CASIEDWHNEQFF
NA	TRBV7-9	NA	TRBJ2-7	TGTGCCAGCAGTAGACTGGACTCAACCTACGAGCAGTACTTC	CASSRLDSTYEQYF
NA	TRBV11-2	many	TRBJ2-7	TGTGCCAGCTCCTGGGCACCCTTGGACGAGCAGTACTTC	CASSWAPLDEQYF
NA	TRBV19	NA	TRBJ2-2	TGTGCCAGTAGTATAGGTCAGCACACCGGGGAGCTGTTTTTT	CASSIGQHTGELFF
TRBD1	TRBV4-1	few	TRBJ1-1	TGCGCCAGCAGCCACCGTCCGGACAGGGGACGGGGCACTGAAGCTTTCTTT	CASSHRPDRGRGTEAFF
TRBD2	TRBV7-2	many	TRBJ2-7	TGTGCCAGCAGCTTCCCGGGACTAGCGGGGGGGCCTTCCTACGAGCAGTACTTC	CASSFPGLAGGPSYEQYF
NA	TRBV2	NA	TRBJ1-1	TGTGCCAGCAGTGATAGAACAATTGAAGCTTTCTTT	CASSDRTIEAFF
NA	TRBV29-1	few	TRBJ1-3	TGCAGCGTTGAAGAAGAGGACCGACGTAACACCATATATTTT	CSVEEEDRRNTIYF
NA	TRBV28	few	TRBJ1-1	TGTGCCAGCCGGGGGGGGGCTGAAGCTTTCTTT	CASRGGAEAFF
TRBD2	TRBV7-8	NA	TRBJ2-7	TGTGCCAGCAGCTTAGATCGAGCGGGGGCCTACGAGCAGTACTTC	CASSLDRAGAYEQYF
NA	TRBV28	NA	TRBJ1-5	TGTGCCAGCAGTTTAGTACAGGGAGTTCAGCCCCAGCATTTT	CASSLVQGVQPQHF
TRBD1	TRBV27	NA	TRBJ1-4	TGTGCCAGCAGTTCGGGACAGAGGGCAGGAAAACTGTTTTTT	CASSSGQRAGKLFF
TRBD1	TRBV7-7	NA	TRBJ1-4	TGTGCCAGCAGCTTAGAGACAGGGGCTAATGAAAAACTGTTTTTT	CASSLETGANEKLFF
NA	TRBV29-1	many	TRBJ2-7	TGCAGCGTTTGGGGCAGGGGCTACGAGCAGTACTTC	CSVWGRGYEQYF
TRBD1	TRBV28	few	TRBJ2-5	TGTGCCAGCAGTTTGGGGACAGTGGAGACCCAGTACTTC	CASSLGTVETQYF
TRBD1	TRBV7-2	many	TRBJ1-5	TGTGCCAGCAGCATACGACAGGGCGGCAATCAGCCCCAGCATTTT	CASSIRQGGNQPQHF
TRBD2	TRBV5-1	few	TRBJ2-1	TGCGCCAGCAGCTCATTCGAAGGGGCGGGGGGAAGCTCCTACAATGAGCAGTTCTTC	CASSSFEGAGGSSYNEQFF